This TCR beta chain was found in a study of CD8+CD57+ T cells in acquired aplastic anemia. Whole-study context: Each DNA sample taken from sorted CD4+ and CD8+ cells came to 3.2 ug on average.

Comment on this clonotype: No antigen is known for it.

The template used for profiling TCR beta VDJ and CDR3 was genomic DNA. One entry per CDR3 protein, called by TCRdb with MiXCR from the reads. The sample holds about 180,000 distinct CDR3 sequences, less than 60% seen once. Study-level points and caveats: Controls and patients did not differ significantly in CD8+ Simpson's diversity.

Between the trimmed V and J ends, which lost 5 bases and 5 bases, there was a span of 10 bases. Per germline, CDR1 LNHDA and CDR2 SQIVND (reference sequence). This CDR3 spans 13 amino acids. Whoever was chosen for sequencing had shown CD8+CD57+ cell expansion by flow cytometry. Source material: sorted CD4+, CD8+, or CD8+CD57+ T cells (not recorded which) from PBMCs. This TCR was sampled from a human donor with aplastic anemia. This sequence joins TRBV19 and TRBJ1-5; D call uncertain. Here the CDR3 DNA reads TGTGCCAGTAGTTCTCGACCCGATCAGCCCCAGCATTTT. Translation: CASSSRPDQPQHF. Full variable domain (outside the CDR3, taken from reference TRBV19 and TRBJ1-5): DGGITQSPKYLFRKEGQNVTLSCEQNLNHDAMYWYRQDPGQGLRLIYYSQIVNDFQKGDIAEGYSVSREKKESFPLTVTSAQKNPTAFYLCASSSRPDQPQHFGDGTRLSIL.